A single sample gave rise to the 26 T cell receptor beta chains below, sequenced in a study of blood T cell repertoires in COVID-19. Repertoires were generated with immunoSEQ multiplex PCR, while TCRdb's copy carries only in-frame clones and drops some. This table has tens of thousands of clones, approximately 86% appearing once. Sequenced: peripheral blood. All receptors derive from a human donor in a cohort sampled during active COVID-19.

The chain combines TRBV6-6 with TRBJ1-2; TRBD1 agrees at 8 bases. This CDR3 has 15 residues. With V trimmed by 5 bases and J by 4 bases, 9 bases remained unmatched. Germline assignment: CDR1 MNHNY and CDR2 SVGAGI (reference sequence). The CDR3 coding sequence is TGTGCCAGCAGTCGGACAGGGCAGACTCCCTATGGCTACACCTTC. It is translated as CASSRTGQTPYGYTF.

CDR3 sequence reads: CAIRGQNFNQPQHF. The DNA for the CDR3 is TGTGCCATCAGGGGACAGAATTTCAATCAGCCCCAGCATTTT. The V call is TRBV10-3, the J call TRBJ1-5; 7 bases align to TRBD1. The ends lost 6 bases at V and 3 bases at J; junction bases unmatched: 5. Germline values: CDR1 ENHRY, CDR2 SYGVKD. The CDR3 is made up of 14 amino acids.

There are a few counts of this clone. V is TRBV4-2 and J is TRBJ1-5, with 7 bases matching TRBD1. After removal of 4 bases from V and 4 bases from J, the junction contained 4 bases not matched to a gene. Germline V gene sequence: CDR1 LGHNA, CDR2 YNFKEQ. The CDR3 runs 14 residues. CDR3 loop: CASSLGTENQPQHF. In DNA form, the CDR3 reads TGTGCCAGCAGCCTAGGGACAGAGAATCAGCCCCAGCATTTT.

V is TRBV5-1 and J is TRBJ2-2; D is perhaps TRBD2 (6 bases). V lost 3 bases and J 4 bases, leaving 16 bases between the germline ends. Germline loops: CDR1 SGHRS, CDR2 YFSETQ. The CDR3 totals 16 residues. The DNA for the CDR3 is TGCGCCAGCAGCTCCGAGCGGGCGGGACTCACCGGGGAGCTGTTTTTT. Protein product: CASSSERAGLTGELFF.

Only a few counts were recorded for this clone. V is TRBV28 and J is TRBJ2-7, with D unresolved. The V and J ends lost 5 bases and 5 bases respectively, with 10 bases between them. Germline CDR1 MDHEN, CDR2 SYDVKM. This CDR3 spans 12 amino acids. For the CDR3, the DNA is TGTGCCAGCAGTCCCGACACCCACGAGCAGTACTTC. Protein product: CASSPDTHEQYF.

The chain has TRBV11-3 and TRBJ2-3, with 7 bases lining up with TRBD1. Germline V gives CDR1 SGHNT, CDR2 YENEEA. Trimming removed 4 bases from V and 0 bases from J; junction bases left unmatched: 7. This CDR3 has 16 residues. CDR3 DNA sequence: TGTGCCAGCAGCTCTTGGGACAGTTCTAGCACAGATACGCAGTATTTT. Protein product: CASSSWDSSSTDTQYF. Full variable domain (missing parts from reference TRBV11-3 and TRBJ2-3): EAGVVQSPRYKIIEKKQPVAFWCNPISGHNTLYWYLQNLGQGPELLIRYENEEAVDDSQLPKDRFSAERLKGVDSTLKIQPAELGDSAVYLCASSSWDSSSTDTQYFGPGTRLTVL.

The chain links TRBV12-3 or TRBV12-4 to TRBJ2-3; D may be TRBD2 (5 bases). The V end lost 6 bases, the J end lost 0 bases, and 7 bases lay between the germline ends. This CDR3 is built from 13 residues. In nucleotides, the CDR3 is TGTGCCAGCAGGAGGGTTAGCACAGATACGCAGTATTTT. It yields the protein CASRRVSTDTQYF.

This clone appeared once. V usage is TRBV15 and J usage is TRBJ2-3; 8 bases line up with TRBD2. After removal of 4 bases from V and 6 bases from J, the junction contained 12 bases not matched to a gene. The CDR3 spans 16 residues. The germline V gene has CDR1 LNHNV and CDR2 YYDKDF (reference sequence). The CDR3 here is CATSKSGGLDGDTQYF. The DNA for the CDR3 is TGTGCCACCAGCAAAAGCGGGGGACTTGACGGGGATACGCAGTATTTT.

The V and J genes are TRBV5-1 and TRBJ1-2; TRBD1 matches at 8 bases. J lost 8 bases, V lost 0 bases, and 12 bases had no gene match. In germline, CDR1 is SGHRS, CDR2 YFSETQ. CDR3 length equals 16 residues. The CDR3 sequence: CASSLVVAGQGGGYTF. The DNA of the CDR3 is TGCGCCAGCAGCTTGGTGGTCGCTGGACAGGGCGGGGGCTACACCTTC.

The chain recombines TRBV5-1 with TRBJ1-2; D gene uncertain. Germline CDR1 reads SGHRS; CDR2 reads YFSETQ. The V end lost 1 base, the J end lost 0 bases, and 7 bases lay between the germline ends. The CDR3 covers 14 residues. In DNA form, the CDR3 reads TGCGCCAGCAGCTTGTCGGTGGCTAACTATGGCTACACCTTC. It encodes CASSLSVANYGYTF.

The V gene is TRBV24-1, the J gene TRBJ2-5; 8 nucleotides match TRBD1. Germline CDR1 and CDR2: KGHDR and SFDVKD. Trimming took 2 bases from V and 7 from J; bases not matched to a gene: 5. CDR3 length: 14 amino acids. DNA for the CDR3: TGTGCCACCAGTGATTCGACAGGGGACCGGACCCAGTACTTC. Its translation: CATSDSTGDRTQYF.

This chain uses TRBV6-6 with TRBJ1-5, with unresolved D. The V end was cut by 0 bases, the J end by 0 bases, with 9 bases between. The CDR3 contains 16 residues. CDR1 and CDR2 (germline): MNHNY, SVGAGI (reference sequence). CDR3 protein: CASSYSTAYSNQPQHF. The DNA of the CDR3 is TGTGCCAGCAGTTACTCGACTGCTTATAGCAATCAGCCCCAGCATTTT.

The chain combines TRBV27 with TRBJ2-5; TRBD1 agrees at 7 bases. Germline trimming cut 6 bases from V and 2 bases from J; bases unmatched to any gene: 6. The CDR3 spans 14 residues. Germline CDR1 and CDR2: MNHEY and SMNVEV (reference sequence). The CDR3, as DNA: TGTGCCAGCAGATTACAGGGGAGACAAGAGACCCAGTACTTC. It translates to CASRLQGRQETQYF.

V is TRBV27 and J is TRBJ2-7; maybe TRBD1 (6 bases). Deletions cut 3 bases from V and 0 bases from J, with 9 bases between. CDR3 length equals 14 residues. Germline CDR1 MNHEY, CDR2 SMNVEV (reference sequence). CDR3 region: CASSLSGASYEQYF. The CDR3 region has the DNA TGTGCCAGCAGTTTGTCAGGGGCCTCCTACGAGCAGTACTTC.

This chain joins TRBV21-1 and TRBJ1-1; the table's D call, TRBD1, was not checked against the DNA. TRBV21-1 is deemed a pseudogene. The CDR3 has 14 amino acids. CDR3 DNA sequence: TGTGCCAGCAGCAACGACAGGGAGAACACTGAAGCTTTCTTT. As protein: CASSNDRENTEAFF.

V gene TRBV7-6 combines with J gene TRBJ1-5; weak D call: TRBD1 (6 bases). V dropped 5 bases and J dropped 4 bases, with 9 bases sitting between them. CDR3 length equals 13 residues. Germline values: CDR1 SGHVS, CDR2 FNYEAQ. The CDR3 nucleotides are TGTGCCAGCAGCGACGGACAGAATCAGCCCCAGCATTTT. Translated, it gives CASSDGQNQPQHF. The full variable domain, in which reference TRBV7-6 and TRBJ1-5 provide the parts outside the CDR3, is GAGVSQSPRYKVTKRGQDVALRCDPISGHVSLYWYRQALGQGPEFLTYFNYEAQQDKSGLPNDRFSAERPEGSISTLTIQRTEQRDSAMYRCASSDGQNQPQHFGDGTRLSIL.

The genes are TRBV3-1 (or the pseudogene TRBV3-2) and TRBJ1-2; tentative D call: TRBD1 (6 bases). Germline values: CDR1 LGHDT, CDR2 YNNKEL (reference sequence). V was cut by 4 bases and J by 7 bases, with 16 bases left in between. The CDR3 runs to 14 residues. CDR3 loop: CASSPGTPGPGYTF. The CDR3 DNA follows: TGTGCCAGCAGCCCCGGGACACCCGGTCCTGGCTACACCTTC.

The chain has TRBV3-1 (or the pseudogene TRBV3-2) and TRBJ1-2; 9 bases match TRBD1. CDR3 size: 15 residues. V shed 1 base, J shed 4 bases, and the junction held 4 bases outside the gene matches. CDR1 is LGHDT, CDR2 YNNKEL, per germline (reference sequence). The CDR3 DNA follows: TGTGCCAGCAGCCAAGGGGACAGGGCCCGCTATGGCTACACCTTC. This codes for CASSQGDRARYGYTF.

Only one count was recorded for this clone. This chain uses TRBV5-1 with TRBJ2-5; the D is unclear. This CDR3 comprises 13 residues. Germline CDR1 and CDR2: SGHRS and YFSETQ. V lost 0 bases and J 4 bases, leaving 7 bases between the germline ends. CDR3: CASSLDIAETQYF. The CDR3 DNA reads as TGCGCCAGCAGCTTGGACATAGCAGAGACCCAGTACTTC. Based on the CDR3 plus reference TRBV5-1 and TRBJ2-5, the full variable domain is KAGVTQTPRYLIKTRGQQVTLSCSPISGHRSVSWYQQTPGQGLQFLFEYFSETQRNKGNFPGRFSGRQFSNSRSEMNVSTLELGDSALYLCASSLDIAETQYFGPGTRLLVL.

V is TRBV5-1 and J is TRBJ2-3; 9 bases align to TRBD1. Germline V gene data show CDR1 as SGHRS and CDR2 as YFSETQ. The CDR3 loop spans 15 amino acids. V shed 4 bases and J 4 bases; nucleotides not matched to a gene: 7. DNA of the CDR3: TGCGCCAGCAGCGGTAACAGGGGGCCGCCAGATACGCAGTATTTT. Encoded protein: CASSGNRGPPDTQYF.

The chain is built from TRBV7-9 and TRBJ2-5; D not resolved. V lost 1 base and J 8 bases, leaving 17 bases between the germline ends. The germline CDR1 and CDR2 sequences are SEHNR and FQNEAQ (reference sequence). The CDR3 loop spans 15 amino acids. CDR3 in DNA: TGTGCCAGCAGCTTAGTGAGGTCCAGCATAGTAACCCAGTACTTC. Protein: CASSLVRSSIVTQYF.

J is TRBJ1-1 and V is TRBV7-2; a weak D match, TRBD1 (5 bases). CDR1 and CDR2 from the germline V gene are SGHTA and FQGNSA. V shed 7 bases and J shed 2 bases, with 11 bases lying between them. The CDR3 is 13 amino acids. The CDR3 protein is CASTRGGNTEAFF. The CDR3 DNA follows: TGTGCCAGCACCCGGGGGGGAAACACTGAAGCTTTCTTT.

The J gene is TRBJ2-5, the V gene TRBV3-1 (or the pseudogene TRBV3-2); 8 bases are a match to TRBD1. The length of the CDR3 is 14 residues. From germline, CDR1 is LGHDT and CDR2 YNNKEL (reference sequence). Trimming took 4 bases from V and 5 from J; bases not matched to a gene: 6. Here the CDR3 DNA reads TGTGCCAGCAGCCTCCGGACAGGGCTGGAGACCCAGTACTTC. The encoded protein is CASSLRTGLETQYF.

This chain connects TRBV9 to TRBJ1-2, with TRBD1 matching 10 bases. Per germline, CDR1 SGDLS and CDR2 YYNGEE. The CDR3 runs 15 residues. The ends lost 0 bases at V and 6 bases at J; junction bases unmatched: 5. The CDR3 loop is CASSVEGQGRNGYTF. The CDR3 nucleotides are TGTGCCAGCAGCGTAGAGGGACAGGGGAGGAATGGCTACACCTTC.

This chain uses TRBV1 with TRBJ2-3; the table's D call TRBD2 went unverified against the DNA. TRBV1 constitutes a pseudogene. This CDR3 has 16 amino acids. CDR3 region: CTSSPRTAGVEDTQYF. CDR3 coding DNA: TGCACCAGCAGCCCCCGTACTGCGGGAGTGGAAGATACGCAGTATTTT.

The chain carries TRBV28 and TRBJ2-5; D might be TRBD2 (6 bases). V shed 5 bases and J shed 5 bases, with 15 bases lying between them. The CDR3 length is 14 residues. CDR1 is MDHEN and CDR2 is SYDVKM in the germline V gene. The CDR3 DNA reads TGTGCCAGCAGTAGCGGTGGGAGCGGGGAGACCCAGTACTTC. This gives the protein CASSSGGSGETQYF.